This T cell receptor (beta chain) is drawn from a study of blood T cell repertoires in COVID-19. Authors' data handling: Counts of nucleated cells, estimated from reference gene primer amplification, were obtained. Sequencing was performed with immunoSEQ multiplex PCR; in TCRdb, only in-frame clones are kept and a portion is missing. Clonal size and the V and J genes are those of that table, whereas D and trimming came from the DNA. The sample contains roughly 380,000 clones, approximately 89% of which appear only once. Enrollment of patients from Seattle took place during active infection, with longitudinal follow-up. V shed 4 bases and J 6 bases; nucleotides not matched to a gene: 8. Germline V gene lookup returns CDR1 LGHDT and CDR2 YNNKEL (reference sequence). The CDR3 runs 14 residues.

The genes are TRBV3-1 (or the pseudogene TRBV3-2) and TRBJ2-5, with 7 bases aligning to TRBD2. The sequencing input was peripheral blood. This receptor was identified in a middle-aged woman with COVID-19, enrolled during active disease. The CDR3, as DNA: TGTGCCAGCAGCCGGACTAGGAACATCCAGACCCAGTACTTC. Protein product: CASSRTRNIQTQYF.